This T cell receptor beta chain was obtained from a study of identical twins. TCRdb re-analysed the 5' RACE reads in MiXCR, keeping a single row per CDR3 protein. The profile shows some 240,000 distinct CDR3 sequences, about 9% of them singletons. This clonotype was counted ten times or more. Its matching antigen is unknown. CDR1 is SGHRS and CDR2 is YFSETQ in the germline V gene. V dropped 4 bases and J dropped 1 base, with 11 bases sitting between them. The CDR3 has 14 residues. Regarding the study as a whole: The same donors were not followed; conclusions instead depended on cross-sectional statistical analysis. Twin pairs had excess sharing that was weaker in beta out-of-frame sequences.

This sample also appeared in a second study, on yellow fever vaccine responses in identical twins. That paper states: Twins' vaccine T cell responses were reported to seem partly convergent and partly personalized.

This rearrangement joins TRBV5-1 to TRBJ1-2, with D possibly TRBD1 on 5 matching bases. Material for sequencing was CD8+ T cells sorted from blood. The receptor was isolated from a woman aged 18-35 years in good health. The CDR3 region is CASSPRGLNYGYTF. For the CDR3, the DNA is TGCGCCAGCAGCCCTAGGGGTCTTAACTATGGCTACACCTTC.